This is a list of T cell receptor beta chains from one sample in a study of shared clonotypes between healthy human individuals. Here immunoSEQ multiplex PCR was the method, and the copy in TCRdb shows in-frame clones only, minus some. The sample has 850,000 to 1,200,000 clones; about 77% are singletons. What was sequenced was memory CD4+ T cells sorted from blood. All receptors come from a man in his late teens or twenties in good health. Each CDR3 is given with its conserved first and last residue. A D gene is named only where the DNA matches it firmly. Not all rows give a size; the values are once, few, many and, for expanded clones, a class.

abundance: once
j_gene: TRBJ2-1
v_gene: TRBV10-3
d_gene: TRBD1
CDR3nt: TGTGCCATCAGTCCGGGGACAGGCGGTGAAGGTGAGCAGTTCTTC
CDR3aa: CAISPGTGGEGEQFF

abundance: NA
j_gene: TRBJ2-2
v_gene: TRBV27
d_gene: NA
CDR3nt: TGTGCCAGCAGTTTCTCAGCGGTCACCGGGGAGCTGTTTTTT
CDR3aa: CASSFSAVTGELFF

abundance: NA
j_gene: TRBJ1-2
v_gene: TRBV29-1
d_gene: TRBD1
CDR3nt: TGCAGCGTCCCATTGAGACAGGGAGGCAACTATGGCTACACCTTC
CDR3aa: CSVPLRQGGNYGYTF

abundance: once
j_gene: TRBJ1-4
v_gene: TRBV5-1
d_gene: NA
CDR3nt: TGCGCCAGCAGCTTGGTAGCGGATGAAAAACTGTTTTTT
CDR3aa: CASSLVADEKLFF

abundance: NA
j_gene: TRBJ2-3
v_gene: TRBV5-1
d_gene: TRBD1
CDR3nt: TGCGCCAGCAGCTTGGCCGGGACAGGATTATCAGATACGCAGTATTTT
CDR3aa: CASSLAGTGLSDTQYF

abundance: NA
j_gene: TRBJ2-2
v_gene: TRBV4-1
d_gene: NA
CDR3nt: TGCGCCAGCAGCCTAGGGAATACCGGGGAGCTGTTTTTT
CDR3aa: CASSLGNTGELFF

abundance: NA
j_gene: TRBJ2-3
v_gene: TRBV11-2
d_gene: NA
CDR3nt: TGTGCCAGCAGCTTAGATGGCGGGTTCGTCACAGATACGCAGTATTTT
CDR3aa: CASSLDGGFVTDTQYF

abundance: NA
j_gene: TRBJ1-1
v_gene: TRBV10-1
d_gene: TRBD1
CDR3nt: TGCGCCAGCAGTGAGTCGGGACAGCCTGAAGCTTTCTTT
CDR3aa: CASSESGQPEAFF

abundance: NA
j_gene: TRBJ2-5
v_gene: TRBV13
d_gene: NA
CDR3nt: TGTGCCAGCTCCCGTAGAGAGACCCAGTACTTC
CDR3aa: CASSRRETQYF

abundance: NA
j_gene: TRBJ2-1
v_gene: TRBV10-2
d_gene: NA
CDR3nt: TGCGCCAGCAGTGAGGGAATGCTGCAGGTTCGGAATGAGCAGTTCTTC
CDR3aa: CASSEGMLQVRNEQFF

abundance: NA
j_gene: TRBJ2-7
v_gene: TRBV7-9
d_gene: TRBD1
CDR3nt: TGTGCCAGCAGCTTAGGAATAGAACAGGGGGGCGAGCAGTACTTC
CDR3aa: CASSLGIEQGGEQYF

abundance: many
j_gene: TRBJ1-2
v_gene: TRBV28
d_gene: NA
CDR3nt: TGTGCCAGCAGTTTGCCAGGGACTCCCCAGGGCTACACCTTC
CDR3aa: CASSLPGTPQGYTF

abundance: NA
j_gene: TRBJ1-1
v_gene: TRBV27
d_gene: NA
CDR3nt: TGTGCCAGCACTGGCAGATCGAACACTGAAGCTTTCTTT
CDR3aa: CASTGRSNTEAFF

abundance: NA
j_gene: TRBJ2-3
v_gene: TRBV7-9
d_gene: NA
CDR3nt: TGTGCCAGCAGCTTAGGGACTTCATCCAGTAATACGCAGTATTTT
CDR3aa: CASSLGTSSSNTQYF

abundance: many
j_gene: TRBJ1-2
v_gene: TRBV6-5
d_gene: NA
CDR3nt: TGTGCCAGCAGTTCGGACCCTTATTATGGCTACACCTTC
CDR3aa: CASSSDPYYGYTF

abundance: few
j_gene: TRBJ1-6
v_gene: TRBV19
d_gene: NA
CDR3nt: TGTGCCAGTAGTATCGGCGGAAATAATTCACCCCTCCACTTT
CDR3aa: CASSIGGNNSPLHF

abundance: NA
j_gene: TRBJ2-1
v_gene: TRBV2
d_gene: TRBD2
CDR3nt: TGTGCCAGCAGTGAAAGCCGGACTAGCGGGGCCTACAATGAGCAGTTCTTC
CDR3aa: CASSESRTSGAYNEQFF

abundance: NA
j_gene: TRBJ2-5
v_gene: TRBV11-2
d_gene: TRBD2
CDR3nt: TGTGCCAGCAGCTTAGCGGGAGGGCTAGAGACCCAGTACTTC
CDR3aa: CASSLAGGLETQYF

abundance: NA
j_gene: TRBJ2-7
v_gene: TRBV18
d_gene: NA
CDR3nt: TGTGCCAGCTCACCTCTCGAAGGCGAGCAGTACTTC
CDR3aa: CASSPLEGEQYF

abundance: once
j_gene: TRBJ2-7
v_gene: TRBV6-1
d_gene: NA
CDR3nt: TGTGGAGTATCCCAGGGGCCCTACGAGCAGTACTTC
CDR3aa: CGVSQGPYEQYF

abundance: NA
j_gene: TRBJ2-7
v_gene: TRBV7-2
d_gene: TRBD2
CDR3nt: TGTGCCAGCAGCTTCCAAGGGACTAGCAGCCACGAGCAGTACTTC
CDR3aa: CASSFQGTSSHEQYF

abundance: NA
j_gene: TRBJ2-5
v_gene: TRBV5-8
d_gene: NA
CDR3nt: TGTGCCAGCAGCTCGTGGGAGACCCAGTACTTC
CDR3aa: CASSSWETQYF

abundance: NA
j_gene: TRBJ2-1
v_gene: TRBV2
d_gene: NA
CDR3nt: TGTGCCAGCAGTAGGGGATACAATGAGCAGTTCTTC
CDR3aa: CASSRGYNEQFF

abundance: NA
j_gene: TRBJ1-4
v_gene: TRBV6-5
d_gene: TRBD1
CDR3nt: TGTGCCAGCAGTGGATTGAGACAGGGGGATTTTAAACTGTTTTTT
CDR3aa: CASSGLRQGDFKLFF

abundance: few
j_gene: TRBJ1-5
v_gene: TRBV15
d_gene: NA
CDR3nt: TGTGCCACCAGCAGAGATCGGGGACGGGTGCCCCAGCATTTT
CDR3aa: CATSRDRGRVPQHF

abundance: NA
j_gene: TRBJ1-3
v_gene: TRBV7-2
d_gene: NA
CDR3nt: TGTGCCAGCAGCTTAGCAGGGCCCGCTTCTGGAAACACCATATATTTT
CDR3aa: CASSLAGPASGNTIYF

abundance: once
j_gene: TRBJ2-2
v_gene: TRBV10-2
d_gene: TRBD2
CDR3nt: TGCGCCAGCAGTGACCCCGGACTAGCGAGCAACACCGGGGAGCTGTTTTTT
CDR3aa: CASSDPGLASNTGELFF

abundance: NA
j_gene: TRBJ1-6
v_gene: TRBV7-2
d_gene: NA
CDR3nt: TGTGCCAGCAGCTTAGATTCCGGGACTGCGAATTCACCCCTCCACTTT
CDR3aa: CASSLDSGTANSPLHF

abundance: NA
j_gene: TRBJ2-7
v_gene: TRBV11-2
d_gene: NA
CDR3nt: TGTGCCAGCAGCTTCTTACTAGCCCACGAGCAGTACTTC
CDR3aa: CASSFLLAHEQYF

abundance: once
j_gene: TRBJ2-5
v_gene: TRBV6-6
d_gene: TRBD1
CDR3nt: TGTGCCAGCAGTTACCCGACGGGACAGGGTAGAGAGACCCAGTACTTC
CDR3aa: CASSYPTGQGRETQYF

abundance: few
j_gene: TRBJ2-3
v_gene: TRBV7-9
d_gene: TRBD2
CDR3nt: TGTGCCAGCAGCTTCACTAGCGGGGGGGGCGGAGATACGCAGTATTTT
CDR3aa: CASSFTSGGGGDTQYF

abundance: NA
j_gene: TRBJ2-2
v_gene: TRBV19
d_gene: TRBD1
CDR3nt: TGTGCCAGTAGTATTTCTTCTGGACAGGGTTATGCCGGGGAGCTGTTTTTT
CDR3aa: CASSISSGQGYAGELFF

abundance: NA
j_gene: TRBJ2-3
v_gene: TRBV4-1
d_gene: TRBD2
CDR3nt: TGCGCCAGCAGCCAAGTCCCTAGCGGGGGGAGCGCAGATACGCAGTATTTT
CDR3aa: CASSQVPSGGSADTQYF

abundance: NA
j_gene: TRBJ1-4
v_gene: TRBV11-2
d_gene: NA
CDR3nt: TGTGCCAGCAGCCCCAGACAATCGGCAACTAATGAAAAACTGTTTTTT
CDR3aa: CASSPRQSATNEKLFF

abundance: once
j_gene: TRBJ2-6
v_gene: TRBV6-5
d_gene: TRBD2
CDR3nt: TGTGCCACGGGGAGGGGCGACTCTGGGGCCAACGTCCTGACTTTC
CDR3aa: CATGRGDSGANVLTF

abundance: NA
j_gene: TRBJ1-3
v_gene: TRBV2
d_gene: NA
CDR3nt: TGTGCCAGCACTTACAACGTACCTGGAAACACCATATATTTT
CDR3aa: CASTYNVPGNTIYF

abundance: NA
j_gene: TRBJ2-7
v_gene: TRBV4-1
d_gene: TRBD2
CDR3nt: TGCGCCAGCAGCCAAGGGGGGGGATCTTCAGGGTACGAGCAGTACTTC
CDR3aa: CASSQGGGSSGYEQYF

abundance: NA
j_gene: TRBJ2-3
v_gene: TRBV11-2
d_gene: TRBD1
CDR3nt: TGTGCCAGCAGGGGAACAGGGGGAAGGGCAGATACGCAGTATTTT
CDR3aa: CASRGTGGRADTQYF

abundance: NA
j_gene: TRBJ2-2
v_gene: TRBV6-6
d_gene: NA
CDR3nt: TGTGCCAGCAGTTACCGAGAGACCGGGGAGCTGTTTTTT
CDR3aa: CASSYRETGELFF

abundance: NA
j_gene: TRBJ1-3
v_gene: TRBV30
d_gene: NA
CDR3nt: TGTGCCTGGAGTCCGTCTGGAAACACCATATATTTT
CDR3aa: CAWSPSGNTIYF

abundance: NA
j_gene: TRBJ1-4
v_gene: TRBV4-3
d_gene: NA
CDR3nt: TGCGCCAGCAGCCAAGATAATCTGAGGGGCGAAAAACTGTTTTTT
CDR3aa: CASSQDNLRGEKLFF

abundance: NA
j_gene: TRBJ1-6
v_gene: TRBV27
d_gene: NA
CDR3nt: TGTGCCAGCAGTTTGGCAGGGACTAAACGGAATTCACCCCTCCACTTT
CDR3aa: CASSLAGTKRNSPLHF

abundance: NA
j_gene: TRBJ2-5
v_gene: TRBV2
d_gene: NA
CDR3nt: TGTGCCAGCAGTCGGGGGCTCGAGACCCAGTACTTC
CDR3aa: CASSRGLETQYF

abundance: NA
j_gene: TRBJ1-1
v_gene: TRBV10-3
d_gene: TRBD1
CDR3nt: TGTGCCATCAGCTCACAGGGGGCGGGCTCTGAAGCTTTCTTT
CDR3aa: CAISSQGAGSEAFF

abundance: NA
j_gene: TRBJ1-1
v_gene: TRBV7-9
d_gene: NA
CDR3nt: TGTGCCACCTACGCGGGACTCCTAAACACTGAAGCTTTCTTT
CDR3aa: CATYAGLLNTEAFF

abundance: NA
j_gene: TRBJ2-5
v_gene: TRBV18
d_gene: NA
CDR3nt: TGTGCCAGCTCACCACAGGGGGAGGAGACCCAGTACTTC
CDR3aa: CASSPQGEETQYF

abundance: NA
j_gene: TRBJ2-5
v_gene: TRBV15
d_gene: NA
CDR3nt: TGTGCCACCAGCAGAGATCGCGACTTCCAAGAGACCCAGTACTTC
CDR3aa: CATSRDRDFQETQYF

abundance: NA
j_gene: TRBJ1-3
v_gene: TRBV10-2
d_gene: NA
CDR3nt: TGCGCCACCTCAGGGATGGCTGGAAACACCATATATTTT
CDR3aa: CATSGMAGNTIYF

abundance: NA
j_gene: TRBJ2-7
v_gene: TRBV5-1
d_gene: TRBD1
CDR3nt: TGCGCCAGCAGCGCCTCCGGGACAGCCGCCTACGAGCAGTACTTC
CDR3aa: CASSASGTAAYEQYF

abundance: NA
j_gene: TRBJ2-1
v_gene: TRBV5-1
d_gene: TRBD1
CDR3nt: TGCGCCAGCAGCATAGACAGGGGTCGGAGTGAGCAGTTCTTC
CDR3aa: CASSIDRGRSEQFF

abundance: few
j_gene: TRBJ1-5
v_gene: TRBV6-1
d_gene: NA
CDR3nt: TGTGCCAGCAGTGAAGGCGGCAATCAGCCCCAGCATTTT
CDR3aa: CASSEGGNQPQHF

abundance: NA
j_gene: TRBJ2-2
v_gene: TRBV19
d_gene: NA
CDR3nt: TGTGCCAGTTGCCCCGCCTCGGGAGTCGGGGAGCTGTTTTTT
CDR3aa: CASCPASGVGELFF

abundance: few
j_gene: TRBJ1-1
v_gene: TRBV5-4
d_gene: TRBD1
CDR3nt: TGTGCCAGCACCGAGGGACAGCGGAACACTGAAGCTTTCTTT
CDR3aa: CASTEGQRNTEAFF

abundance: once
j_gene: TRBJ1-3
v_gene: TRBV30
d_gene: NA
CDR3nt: TGTGCCTGGAGTGTGGAGTTGACAGTCAACTCTGGAAACACCATATATTTT
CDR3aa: CAWSVELTVNSGNTIYF

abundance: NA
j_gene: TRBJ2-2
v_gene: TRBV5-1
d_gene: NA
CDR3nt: TGCGCCAGCAGCTTACAACAAATCGGGACCGGGGAGCTGTTTTTT
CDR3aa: CASSLQQIGTGELFF

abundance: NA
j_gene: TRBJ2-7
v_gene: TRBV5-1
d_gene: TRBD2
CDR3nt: TGCGCCAGCAGCTTATCGACTAGCGGGATCAGCGAGCAGTACTTC
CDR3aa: CASSLSTSGISEQYF

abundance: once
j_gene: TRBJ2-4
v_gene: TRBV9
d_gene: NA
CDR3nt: TGTGCCAGCAGCTCCCCGGGGGTGGACATTCAGTACTTC
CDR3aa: CASSSPGVDIQYF